This T cell receptor (beta chain) derives from a study of long-term antiretroviral therapy in people with HIV. United States facilities provided treatment to all participants with HIV. They ran version v3.0 of the immunoSEQ assay at survey level. The protocol was immunoSEQ multiplex PCR, while the TCRdb copy is restricted to in-frame clones and leaves out a portion. The sample shows tens of thousands of clones, 86% of them seen only once. Sequenced here: unsorted PBMCs, sampled 0.8 years after starting antiretroviral therapy. The sequence derives from a woman aged 25 to 39 with HIV.

The CDR3 DNA is TGTGCCTGGAGTGCGGGGGGGGATGAGCAGTTCTTC. Protein: CAWSAGGDEQFF. The chain employs TRBV30 and TRBJ2-1, with 8 bases fitting TRBD2. The germline gives CDR1 GTSNPN, CDR2 SVGIG (reference sequence). This CDR3 has 12 amino acids. J lost 8 bases, V lost 1 base, and 1 base had no gene match.